Each of the 9 T cell receptor beta chains below was sequenced from the same sample in a study of T cell responses to AZD1222 COVID-19 vaccine (dated by TCRdb to about 2021). The time point label on this specimen signifies: baseline before first vaccination. Library creation used the immunoSEQ multiplex PCR assay. Not all clones reach the TCRdb copy of this immuneACCESS table, which keeps in-frame sequences only. Checked studies attribute under half of the gap to unresolved V genes and leave the rest unexplained. Present in this sample are some 150,000 clones, around 95% of which were seen just once. Of the sample, roughly 1.2% is held by the ten largest clones. Here the sequenced sample was peripheral blood, taken on day 0 of AZD1222 vaccination. The receptor set was obtained from an adult in good health.

This rearrangement joins TRBV21-1 to TRBJ1-4; no DNA check was done on the table's D call, TRBD1. TRBV21-1 is recorded as a pseudogene. This CDR3 comprises 14 residues. The CDR3 protein is CASRKTGSNEKLFF. The CDR3 DNA reads as TGTGCCAGCAGAAAGACAGGGTCTAATGAAAAACTGTTTTTT.

This rearrangement joins TRBV13 to TRBJ2-7; 14 bases align to TRBD2. Per the germline V gene, CDR1 is PRHDT and CDR2 is FYEKMQ (reference sequence). The V gene end was trimmed by 5 bases and the J gene end by 6 bases; junction bases not matched to a gene: 6. The CDR3 is 15 amino acids. CDR3 sequence: CASSETSGRAVEQYV. CDR3 nucleotide sequence: TGTGCCAGCAGCGAGACTAGCGGGAGGGCCGTCGAGCAGTACGTC.

The V gene is TRBV4-3, the J gene TRBJ1-5; D gene unclear. Trimming removed 1 base from V and 5 bases from J, with 9 bases in between. Germline V lookup: CDR1 LGHNA, CDR2 YSLEER. CDR3 length: 14 amino acids. CDR3 residues: CASSQATAHQPQHF. CDR3 in DNA: TGCGCCAGCAGCCAAGCGACGGCCCATCAGCCCCAGCATTTT.

This clone appeared a single time. CDR3 nucleotides: TGTGCCAGCAGCTTGTCGGGTCCAGATACGCAGTATTTT. Its translation is CASSLSGPDTQYF. The chain employs TRBV5-4 and TRBJ2-3; D gene ambiguous. The CDR3 extends over 13 amino acids. V was trimmed by 1 base and J by 4 bases, leaving 7 bases between them. From germline, CDR1 is SGHNT and CDR2 YYREEE (reference sequence).

The chain couples TRBV4-1 to TRBJ1-5; 7 bases fit TRBD1. The CDR3 is 15 residues long. The trim removed 1 base at V and 5 bases at J, leaving 5 bases unmatched. The germline gives CDR1 MGHRA, CDR2 YSYEKL. The CDR3 sequence is CASSQVQGGDQPQHF. The CDR3 DNA reads TGCGCCAGCAGCCAAGTGCAGGGGGGGGATCAGCCCCAGCATTTT.

The chain carries TRBV12-3 or TRBV12-4 and TRBJ1-1; possibly TRBD1 for D (5 bases). The CDR3 runs to 12 residues. The germline V and J ends were trimmed by 6 bases and 5 bases, with 10 bases remaining between them. The CDR3 nucleotides read TGTGCCAGCAGCCACCAGGGAACTGAAGCTTTCTTT. This sequence encodes CASSHQGTEAFF.

In DNA form, the CDR3 reads TGCAGTGCTAGTGGGACGGAAGAGACCCAGTACTTC. Translation gives CSASGTEETQYF. This chain joins TRBV20-1 and TRBJ2-5, with D possibly called TRBD1 or TRBD2 (5 bases each). Trimming shortened V by 3 bases and J by 3 bases, and 8 bases separated the two germline ends. From germline, CDR1 is DFQATT and CDR2 SNEGSKA (reference sequence). CDR3 length: 12 amino acids.

The chain uses TRBV4-1 and TRBJ1-6, with a tentative D call TRBD1 (5 bases). The germline V and J ends were trimmed by 0 bases and 8 bases, with 8 bases remaining between them. Germline lookup yields CDR1 MGHRA and CDR2 YSYEKL. This CDR3 is built from 14 residues. CDR3 region: CASSQDVRDSPLHF. CDR3 bases: TGCGCCAGCAGCCAAGATGTCAGGGATTCACCCCTCCACTTT.

The chain combines TRBV5-1 with TRBJ2-7; no clear D. Trimming took off 6 bases at V and 9 bases at J, with 4 bases between the two ends. CDR1 is SGHRS and CDR2 is YFSETQ in the germline V gene. The CDR3 has 8 amino acids. The CDR3 nucleotides read TGCGCCAGCAAGGGGCAGTACGTC. It yields the protein CASKGQYV.